What follows are 22 T cell receptor beta chains derived from one specimen sequenced in a study of tumor and adjacent non-tumor tissue in lung cancer. No cell sorting was done before RNA was extracted from the tissue. TCRbeta libraries were built with three rounds of nested PCR, modified from ARM-PCR. TCRdb analysed the multiplex PCR reads with MiXCR anew, one entry per CDR3 protein. This table has around 140,000 distinct CDR3 sequences, approximately 66% appearing once. Sequences were obtained from lung tumor tissue. These receptors came from a man in his fifties or sixties with small cell lung cancer.

This clonotype was seen many times. CDR3 sequence reads: CASSYRDWGTEAFF. As DNA, the CDR3 is TGTGCCAGCAGTTACAGGGATTGGGGCACTGAAGCTTTCTTT. The gene calls are TRBV12-3 or TRBV12-4 and TRBJ1-1; TRBD1 is a possible D gene (6 bases). V gave up 4 bases and J gave up 4 bases, with 13 bases separating them. This CDR3 is built from 14 residues.

This clonotype was detected ten times or more. This sequence joins TRBV6-5 and TRBJ1-6; D gene ambiguous. V lost 0 bases and J 5 bases, leaving 8 bases between the germline ends. Germline CDR1 MNHEY, CDR2 SVGAGI. The CDR3 sequence is 15 residues long. The CDR3 here is CASSYSVLNNSPLHF. CDR3 nucleotides: TGTGCCAGCAGTTACTCGGTCCTTAATAATTCACCCCTCCACTTT.

Worth noting for this clonotype: At one end the junction does not follow the germline gene, possibly because of a read error. J is TRBJ2-2 and V is TRBV4-2; TRBD2 matches 11 bases. The CDR3 is 15 amino acids. CDR1 and CDR2 from the germline V gene are LGHNA and YNFKEQ. This chain's CDR3 is CASKLAGDDGGELYF. In DNA, the CDR3 is TGTGCCAGCAAACTAGCGGGAGATGATGGCGGGGAACTGTATTTC.

Worth noting for this clonotype: A read error may be the cause here, since a much bigger clone is one base away. This chain uses TRBV6-1 with TRBJ1-2, with D possibly TRBD1 on 6 matching bases. This CDR3 spans 15 amino acids. Per the germline V gene, CDR1 is MNHNS and CDR2 is SASEGT. Trimming took off 3 bases at V and 6 bases at J, with 17 bases between the two ends. The CDR3 nucleotides read TGTGCCAGCAGTGACGTCAGTCAGGGGAAACATGGCTACACCTTC. Encoded protein: CASSDVSQGKHGYTF.

With regard to this clonotype: A read error may be the cause here, since a much bigger clone is one base away. The chain is built from TRBV4-2 and TRBJ1-5; D remains ambiguous. This CDR3 comprises 13 residues. Germline values: CDR1 LGHNA, CDR2 YNFKEQ. V lost 0 bases to trimming and J lost 3 bases, with 3 bases between them. This CDR3 is CASSQDHNQPQHF. The CDR3 nucleotides are TGTGCCAGCAGCCAAGACCACAATCAGCCCCAGCATTTT.

This clonotype appeared many times. The rearrangement links TRBV6-5 to TRBJ1-6; D call uncertain. The length of the CDR3 is 13 residues. CDR1 is MNHEY, CDR2 SVGAGI, per germline. With 4 bases removed from V and 9 bases from J, the gap between germline ends came to 10 bases. CDR3 sequence: CASSSGIGSPLHF. The CDR3 nucleotides are TGTGCCAGCAGTTCCGGGATTGGTTCACCCCTCCACTTT.

This clonotype occurred many times. The rearrangement links TRBV20-1 to TRBJ2-3; 8 bases fit TRBD1. The V and J ends lost 5 bases and 5 bases, in that order; junction bases with no gene match: 12. The CDR3 is made up of 15 amino acids. The germline V gene encodes CDR1 DFQATT and CDR2 SNEGSKA (reference sequence). CDR3 region: CSAPIRQGWGDTQYF. In DNA, the CDR3 is TGCAGTGCTCCCATCCGACAGGGGTGGGGAGATACGCAGTATTTT.

The chain combines TRBV6-5 with TRBJ1-2, with D unresolved. The CDR3 runs 14 residues. Per the germline V gene, CDR1 is MNHEY and CDR2 is SVGAGI. V was pared by 1 base and J by 5 bases, with 11 bases between. CDR3 sequence (DNA): TGTGCCAGCAGTTACTTCCCGGTTGTTTATGGCTACACCTTC. It is translated as CASSYFPVVYGYTF.

About this clonotype: A junction end diverges from the germline sequence, so it may reflect a read error. The V and J genes are TRBV20-1 and TRBJ2-3, with a weak D call TRBD2 (6 bases). Germline V gene data show CDR1 as DFQATT and CDR2 as SNEGSKA (reference sequence). CDR3 length: 14 residues. The CDR3 reads CSARRGDSGPAQYF. The CDR3 region has the DNA TGTAGTGCTAGACGTGGGGACTCAGGCCCTGCGCAGTATTTT.

V gene TRBV29-1 combines with J gene TRBJ2-1, with 7 positions matching TRBD2. This CDR3 spans 14 amino acids. In germline, CDR1 is SQVTM, CDR2 ANQGSEA. After removal of 7 bases from V and 10 bases from J, the junction contained 16 bases not matched to a gene. CDR3 loop: CSDRWASGCNEQFF. DNA for the CDR3: TGCAGCGACCGATGGGCTAGCGGATGCAACGAGCAGTTCTTC.

On this clonotype itself: The conserved phenylalanine or tryptophan normally closing the CDR3 is absent here, so this likely arose from a read error. Because the CDR3's place on the DNA is in doubt, the DNA is left out and the CDR3 is given as listed by TCRdb. This chain connects TRBV11-2 to TRBJ1-2; TRBD1 is taken as the D call from the table, unchecked against the DNA. From its first to its last residue, the CDR3 has 15 amino acids. Germline V gives CDR1 SGHAT, CDR2 FQNNGV. CDR3 sequence reads: CASSWSGGVGYGCTL.

About this clonotype itself: Its ends do not fully match the called genes, so a read error is possible. This chain joins TRBV20-1 and TRBJ2-3; possible D gene TRBD1, 5 bases. Germline CDR1 is DFQATT and CDR2 is SNEGSKA (reference sequence). This CDR3 has 13 residues. Here the CDR3 reads CIARGSATDTQYF. The CDR3 DNA reads as TGCATTGCTAGGGGTAGTGCGACAGATACGCAGTATTTT.

The chain couples TRBV7-9 to TRBJ1-2; D remains ambiguous. CDR1 is SEHNR and CDR2 is FQNEAQ in the germline V gene (reference sequence). With 0 bases removed from V and 2 bases from J, the gap between germline ends came to 4 bases. The CDR3 totals 13 residues. The CDR3 DNA reads TGTGCCAGCAGCTTAGCTTTGAACTATGGCTACACCTTC. Amino acids: CASSLALNYGYTF. The complete variable domain, with remaining parts taken from reference TRBV7-9 and TRBJ1-2, reads DTGVSQNPRHKITKRGQNVTFRCDPISEHNRLYWYRQTLGQGPEFLTYFQNEAQLEKSRLLSDRFSAERPKGSFSTLEIQRTEQGDSAMYLCASSLALNYGYTFGSGTRLTVV.

This clonotype came up once. A much larger clone differs from this one at a single base, so this may be a read error. The CDR3 does not end in the conserved phenylalanine or tryptophan, so this is likely a read error. This chain uses TRBV20-1 with TRBJ1-2, with D hard to call. The germline gives CDR1 DFQATT, CDR2 SNEGSKA (reference sequence). V lost 4 bases and J 2 bases, leaving 11 bases between the germline ends. The CDR3 consists of 13 residues. The CDR3 nucleotides read TGCAGTGCTACAGCGGGCCGCAACTATGGCTACACCTTA. Translating gives CSATAGRNYGYTL.

Only a few counts were recorded for this clonotype. The final CDR3 position lacks the conserved phenylalanine or tryptophan, pointing to a likely read error. The J gene is TRBJ2-1, the V gene TRBV11-1; the D is unclear. CDR1 and CDR2 from the germline V gene are SGHAT and FQDESV (reference sequence). The CDR3 loop spans 11 amino acids. The CDR3 DNA follows: TGTGCTAGCAGCCGAGACAATGAGCAGTTCCTC. Translation gives CASSRDNEQFL.

Note on this clonotype: Relative to the germline gene, one junction end is altered; a read error may explain this. The chain is built from TRBV11-3 and TRBJ1-3, with unresolved D. CDR3 length: 15 residues. Germline V lookup: CDR1 SGHNT, CDR2 YENEEA. The CDR3 here is CASSGGHLSENTIYF. The CDR3 region has the DNA TGTGCCAGCAGCGGAGGGCACCTCTCTGAAAACACCATATATTTT.

This clonotype was counted a few times. The V gene is TRBV6-1, the J gene TRBJ2-7; D may be TRBD2 (6 bases). The germline V and J ends were trimmed by 6 bases and 3 bases, with 15 bases remaining between them. CDR1 MNHNS and CDR2 SASEGT come from the germline V gene. The CDR3 extends over 14 amino acids. Here the CDR3 reads CASSFWGVGYEQYV. CDR3 in DNA: TGTGCCAGCAGCTTCTGGGGGGTCGGCTACGAGCAGTACGTC.

As concerns this clonotype: At one boundary the junction diverges from the germline segment, which might be a read error. The chain combines TRBV11-1 with TRBJ2-7; 8 bases agree with TRBD1. Germline CDR1 is SGHAT and CDR2 is FQDESV (reference sequence). The CDR3 spans 15 residues. This chain's CDR3 is CASSWVARGPREQYF. CDR3 DNA: TGTGCCAGCAGCTGGGTGGCCAGGGGGCCAAGAGAGCAATACTTC.

This clonotype occurred many times. The chain links TRBV11-3 to TRBJ2-3; D call uncertain. Germline loops: CDR1 SGHNT, CDR2 YENEEA. V lost 0 bases and J lost 5, with 12 bases in between. The CDR3 is 15 amino acids. The CDR3 nucleotides are TGTGCCAGCAGCTTAGATCGGCCCCCGGGAGATACGCAGTATTTT. This translates into CASSLDRPPGDTQYF.

Details on this clonotype: This clone may be a read error of a much larger clone one base away. This chain links TRBV6-6 with TRBJ2-2; either TRBD1 or TRBD2 may supply D (5 bases each). CDR3 length: 13 residues. CDR1 and CDR2 (germline): MNHNY, SVGAGI (reference sequence). The germline V and J ends were trimmed by 8 bases and 6 bases, with 13 bases remaining between them. DNA for the CDR3: TGTGCCAGCTCGTGGGACCAGGCCGGGGAGCTGTTTTTT. Translation gives CASSWDQAGELFF.

Regarding this clonotype: The junction and the germline gene differ at one end; a read error may be behind it. V usage is TRBV4-2 and J usage is TRBJ1-5; D might be TRBD1 (6 bases). The CDR3 extends over 15 amino acids. Germline CDR1 and CDR2: LGHNA and YNFKEQ. The CDR3 sequence is CATSQERGPSWPQHF. CDR3 bases: TGTGCCACCAGCCAAGAACGGGGGCCGAGTTGGCCCCAGCATTTT.

The V gene is TRBV29-1, the J gene TRBJ1-2; a weak D match, TRBD1 (6 bases). The germline CDR1 and CDR2 sequences are SQVTM and ANQGSEA. The V gene lost 2 bases and the J gene lost 12 bases, with 28 bases spanning the gap. CDR3 length equals 16 residues. CDR3 in DNA: TGCAGCGTTGAACCCCTACAGGGCCTCAGCGCCTACGGCCACACCTTC. This encodes CSVEPLQGLSAYGHTF.